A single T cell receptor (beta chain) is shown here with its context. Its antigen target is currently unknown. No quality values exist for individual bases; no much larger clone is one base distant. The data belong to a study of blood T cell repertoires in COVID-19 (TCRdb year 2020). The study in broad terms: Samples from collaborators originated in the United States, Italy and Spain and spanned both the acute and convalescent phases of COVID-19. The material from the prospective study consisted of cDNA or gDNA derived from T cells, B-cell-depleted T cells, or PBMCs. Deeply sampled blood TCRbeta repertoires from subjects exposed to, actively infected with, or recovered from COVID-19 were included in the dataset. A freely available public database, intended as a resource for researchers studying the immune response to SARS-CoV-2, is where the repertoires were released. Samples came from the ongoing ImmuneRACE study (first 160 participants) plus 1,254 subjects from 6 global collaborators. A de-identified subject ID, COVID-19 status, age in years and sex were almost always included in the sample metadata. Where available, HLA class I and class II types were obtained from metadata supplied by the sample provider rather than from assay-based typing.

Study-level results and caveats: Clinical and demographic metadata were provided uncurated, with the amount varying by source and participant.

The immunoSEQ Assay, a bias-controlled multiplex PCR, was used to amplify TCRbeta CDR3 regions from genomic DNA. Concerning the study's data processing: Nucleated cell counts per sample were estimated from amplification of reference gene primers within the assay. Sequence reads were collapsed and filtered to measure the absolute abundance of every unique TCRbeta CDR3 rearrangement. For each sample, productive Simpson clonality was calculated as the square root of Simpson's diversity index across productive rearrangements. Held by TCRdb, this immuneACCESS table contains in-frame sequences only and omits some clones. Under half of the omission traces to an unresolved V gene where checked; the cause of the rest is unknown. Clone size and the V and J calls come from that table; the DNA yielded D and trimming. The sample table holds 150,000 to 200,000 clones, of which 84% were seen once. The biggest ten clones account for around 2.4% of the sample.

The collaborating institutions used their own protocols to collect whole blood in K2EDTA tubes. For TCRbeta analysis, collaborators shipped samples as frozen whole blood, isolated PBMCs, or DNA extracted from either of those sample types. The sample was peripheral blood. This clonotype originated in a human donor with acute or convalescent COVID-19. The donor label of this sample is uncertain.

The DNA sequence is given as TGTGCCAGCAGCCAGGACTGGGGTGGCACTGAAGCTTTCTTT. It translates to CASSQDWGGTEAFF. Rearrangement joined TRBV7-6 to TRBJ1-1; the D segment cannot be called with confidence. The CDR3, cysteine through phenylalanine, is 14 amino acids long. Only the CDR3 DNA is retained, 42 bases long and in frame from the first base. V is pared back by 5 bases and J by 4 bases, with 14 bases lying between the germline termini. CDR1 SGHVS and CDR2 FNYEAQ were looked up in the germline V gene.